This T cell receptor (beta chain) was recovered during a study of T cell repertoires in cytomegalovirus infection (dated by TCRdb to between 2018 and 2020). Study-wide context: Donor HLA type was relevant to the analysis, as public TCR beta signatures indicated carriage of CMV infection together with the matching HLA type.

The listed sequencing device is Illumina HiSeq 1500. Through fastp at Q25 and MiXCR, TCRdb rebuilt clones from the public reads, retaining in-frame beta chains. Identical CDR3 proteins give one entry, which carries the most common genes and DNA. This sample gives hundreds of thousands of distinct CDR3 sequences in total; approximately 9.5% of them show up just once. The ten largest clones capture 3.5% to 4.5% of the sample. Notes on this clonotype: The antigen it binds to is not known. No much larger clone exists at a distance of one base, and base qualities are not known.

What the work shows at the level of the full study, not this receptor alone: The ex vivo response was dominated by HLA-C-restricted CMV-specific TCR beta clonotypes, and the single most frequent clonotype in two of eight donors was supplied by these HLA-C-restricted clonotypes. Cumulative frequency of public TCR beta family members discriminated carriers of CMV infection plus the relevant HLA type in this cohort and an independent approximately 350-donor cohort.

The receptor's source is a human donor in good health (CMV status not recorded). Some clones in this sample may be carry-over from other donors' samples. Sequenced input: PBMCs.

The DNA is TGTGCCAGCAGCCTAGGGAGACTAGCGGGGGTTCCGGCCACCGGGGAGCTGTTTTTT. It encodes CASSLGRLAGVPATGELFF. The V and J segments used are TRBV5-3 and TRBJ2-2, and 12 bases in between align with TRBD2. TRBV5-3 is an ORF for which the function is uncertain. The V end gives up 8 bases and the J end 4 bases, leaving 18 bases in the junction not matched to a gene. From the cysteine through the phenylalanine, the CDR3 covers 19 amino acids. Only the CDR3 DNA stays, 57 bases, in frame from base 1.